There are a few counts of the clone carrying this TCR beta chain. These data are taken from a study of PD-1 blockade in classical Hodgkin lymphoma. In every patient, relapse followed autologous stem cell transplantation, while exposure to brentuximab vedotin differed. The CDR3 extends over 17 amino acids. The germline gives CDR1 SGHVS, CDR2 FQNEAQ. Trimming at V came to 1 base and at J to 7 bases, leaving 11 bases not matched to a gene. Method: immunoSEQ multiplex PCR; TCRdb's copy keeps in-frame clones and lacks some. Counted here are some 41,000 clones, about three quarters occurring once; the ten biggest clones make up 9.5% to 13%.

This chain joins TRBV7-8 and TRBJ2-1; TRBD2 matches 9 bases. The clonotype originates from a human donor with classical Hodgkin lymphoma. The material sequenced was peripheral blood mononuclear cells (PBMCs), taken at baseline. The CDR3 loop reads CASSLDPSGTDGNEQFF. CDR3 bases: TGTGCCAGCAGCTTAGACCCTAGCGGGACGGACGGGAATGAGCAGTTCTTC.